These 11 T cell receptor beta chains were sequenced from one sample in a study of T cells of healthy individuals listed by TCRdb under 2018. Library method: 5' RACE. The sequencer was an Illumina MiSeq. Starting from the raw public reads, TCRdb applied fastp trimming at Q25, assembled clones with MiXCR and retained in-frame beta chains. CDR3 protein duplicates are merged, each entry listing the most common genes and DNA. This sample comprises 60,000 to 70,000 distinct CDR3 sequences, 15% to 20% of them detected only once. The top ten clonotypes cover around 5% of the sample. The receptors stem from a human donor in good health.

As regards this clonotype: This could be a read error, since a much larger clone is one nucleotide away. The CDR3 region has the DNA TGTGCCAGCAGCCAAGACACGGTCTACGAGCAGTACTTC. It codes for CASSQDTVYEQYF. J is TRBJ2-7 and V is TRBV3-1; no reliable D call. V was pared by 0 bases and J by 3 bases, with 6 bases between. This CDR3 contains 13 residues. The germline V gene encodes CDR1 LGHDT and CDR2 YNNKEL (reference sequence).

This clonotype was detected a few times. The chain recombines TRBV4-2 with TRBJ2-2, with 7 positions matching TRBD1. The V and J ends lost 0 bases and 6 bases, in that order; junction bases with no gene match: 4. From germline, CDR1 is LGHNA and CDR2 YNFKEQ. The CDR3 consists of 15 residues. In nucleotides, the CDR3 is TGTGCCAGCAGCCAAGACAGGCAGGGGGCCGGGGAGCTGTTTTTT. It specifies CASSQDRQGAGELFF.

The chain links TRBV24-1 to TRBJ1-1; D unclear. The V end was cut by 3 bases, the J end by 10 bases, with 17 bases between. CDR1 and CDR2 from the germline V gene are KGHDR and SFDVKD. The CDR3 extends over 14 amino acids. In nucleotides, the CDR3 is TGTGCCACCAGTGATCCACAGTTGGGCCGGGGAGCTTTCTTT. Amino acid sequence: CATSDPQLGRGAFF.

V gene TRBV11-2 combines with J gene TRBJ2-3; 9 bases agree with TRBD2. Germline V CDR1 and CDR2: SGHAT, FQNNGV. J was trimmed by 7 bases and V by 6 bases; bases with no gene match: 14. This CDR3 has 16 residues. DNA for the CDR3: TGTGCCAGCAGTCCCGGGGGGAGTAGCGGGGGCCATACGCAGTATTTT. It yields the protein CASSPGGSSGGHTQYF.

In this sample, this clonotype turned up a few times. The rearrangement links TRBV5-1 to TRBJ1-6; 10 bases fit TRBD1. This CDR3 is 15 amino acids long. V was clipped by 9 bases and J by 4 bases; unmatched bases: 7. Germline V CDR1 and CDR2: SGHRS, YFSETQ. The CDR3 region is CATGTGDEYNSPLHF. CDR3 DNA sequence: TGCGCCACCGGGACAGGGGATGAATATAATTCACCCCTCCACTTT.

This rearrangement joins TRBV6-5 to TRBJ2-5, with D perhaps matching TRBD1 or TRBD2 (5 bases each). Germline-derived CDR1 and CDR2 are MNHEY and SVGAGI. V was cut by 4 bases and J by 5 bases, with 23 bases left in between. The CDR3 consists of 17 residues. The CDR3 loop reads CASSSARGEVSGETQYF. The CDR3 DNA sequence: TGTGCCAGCAGTTCGGCCCGAGGGGAAGTTTCCGGGGAGACCCAGTACTTC.

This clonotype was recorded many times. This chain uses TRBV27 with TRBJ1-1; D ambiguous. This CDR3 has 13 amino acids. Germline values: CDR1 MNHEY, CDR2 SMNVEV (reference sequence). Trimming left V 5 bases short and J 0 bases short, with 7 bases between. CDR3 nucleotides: TGTGCCAGCAGTCATTACATGAACACTGAAGCTTTCTTT. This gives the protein CASSHYMNTEAFF.

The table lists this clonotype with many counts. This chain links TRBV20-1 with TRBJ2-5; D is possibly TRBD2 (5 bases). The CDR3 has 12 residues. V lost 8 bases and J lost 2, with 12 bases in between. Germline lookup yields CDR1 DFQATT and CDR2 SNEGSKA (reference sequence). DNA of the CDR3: TGCAGTATACGGGAATATCAAGAGACCCAGTACTTC. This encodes CSIREYQETQYF.

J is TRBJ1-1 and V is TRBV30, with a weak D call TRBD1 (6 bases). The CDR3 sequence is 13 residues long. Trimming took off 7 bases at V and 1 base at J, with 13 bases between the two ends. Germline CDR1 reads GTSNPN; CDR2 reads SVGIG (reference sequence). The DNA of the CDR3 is TGTGCCTCCCTAAAACAGGGGAACACTGAAGCTTTCTTT. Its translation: CASLKQGNTEAFF.

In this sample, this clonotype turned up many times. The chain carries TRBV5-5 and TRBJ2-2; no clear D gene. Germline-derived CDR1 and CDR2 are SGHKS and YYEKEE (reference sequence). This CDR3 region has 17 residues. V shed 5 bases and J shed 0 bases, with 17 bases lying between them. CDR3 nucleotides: TGTGCCAGCAGTCGAGCCGGTGGCGGAGCGAACACCGGGGAGCTGTTTTTT. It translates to CASSRAGGGANTGELFF.

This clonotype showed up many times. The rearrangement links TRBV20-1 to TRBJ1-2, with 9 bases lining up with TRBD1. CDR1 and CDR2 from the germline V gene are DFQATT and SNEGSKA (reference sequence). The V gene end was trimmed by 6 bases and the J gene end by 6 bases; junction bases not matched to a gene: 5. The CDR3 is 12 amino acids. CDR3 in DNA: TGCAGTGCCCGGACAGGGGTTCATGGCTACACCTTC. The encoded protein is CSARTGVHGYTF.